The 24 T cell receptor beta chains reported below all come from one sample, sequenced in a study of T-cell reconstitution after alpha-beta-depleted transplantation in children. Unique molecular identifiers tagged the TCRbeta library. TCRdb re-analysed the PCR reads in MiXCR, keeping a single row per CDR3 protein. This table has approximately 630,000 distinct CDR3 sequences, about an eighth appearing once. Here the sequenced sample was PBMCs, taken before TCRalphabeta/CD19-depleted stem cell transplant. Receptor source: a girl aged 2-10 years with congenital amegakaryocytic thrombocytopenia, due to receive a stem cell transplant.

V and J are TRBV20-1 and TRBJ1-2, with a tentative D call TRBD1 (5 bases). Per the germline V gene, CDR1 is DFQATT and CDR2 is SNEGSKA (reference sequence). V was trimmed by 6 bases and J by 0 bases, leaving 14 bases between them. The CDR3 is 14 amino acids. The CDR3 loop reads CSATRDGANYGYTF. DNA for the CDR3: TGCAGTGCCACCCGGGACGGTGCTAACTATGGCTACACCTTC.

J is TRBJ2-7 and V is TRBV7-4, with TRBD2 matching over 8 bases. V was pared by 8 bases and J by 3 bases, with 3 bases of the junction left unmatched. The CDR3 length is 12 residues. CDR1 is SGHVT and CDR2 is SQSDAQ in the germline V gene. CDR3: CASPGLVYEQYF. The CDR3 bases are TGTGCCAGCCCGGGACTAGTCTACGAGCAGTACTTC.

The rearrangement links TRBV24-1 to TRBJ2-3, with D perhaps assigned TRBD1 or TRBD2 (5 bases each). Germline lookup yields CDR1 KGHDR and CDR2 SFDVKD. The CDR3 spans 16 residues. V shed 3 bases and J shed 1 base, with 13 bases lying between them. CDR3 DNA: TGTGCCACCAGTGATGTCGGGGCGCCCGGCACAGATACGCAGTATTTT. Translation gives CATSDVGAPGTDTQYF.

This clonotype was seen repeatedly, ten times or more. The V call is TRBV9, the J call TRBJ2-3, with D maybe TRBD2 (5 bases). The V gene lost 4 bases and the J gene lost 5 bases, with 20 bases spanning the gap. The CDR3 runs 16 residues. CDR1 is SGDLS, CDR2 YYNGEE, per germline. CDR3 protein: CASSSSPREVRDTQYF. The CDR3 DNA is TGTGCCAGCAGCTCCTCCCCCCGGGAAGTTAGAGATACGCAGTATTTT.

This clonotype has a count of ten or more. This chain connects TRBV7-2 to TRBJ2-2; D call uncertain. The V end was cut by 4 bases, the J end by 8 bases, with 2 bases between. The CDR3 consists of 10 residues. Germline assignment: CDR1 SGHTA and CDR2 FQGNSA. DNA of the CDR3: TGTGCCAGCAGCTATGGGGAGCTGTTTTTT. As protein: CASSYGELFF.

Ten or more counts support this clonotype. The chain uses TRBV5-1 and TRBJ2-7; TRBD2 agrees at 10 bases. Germline assignment: CDR1 SGHRS and CDR2 YFSETQ. The V segment lost 4 bases and the J segment 0 bases; nucleotides outside the gene matches: 1. CDR3 length: 14 residues. DNA of the CDR3: TGCGCCAGCAGCGCTAGCGGGAGCTCCTACGAGCAGTACTTC. Protein: CASSASGSSYEQYF.

There are many counts of this clonotype. This rearrangement joins TRBV5-1 to TRBJ2-5; D gene uncertain. In germline, CDR1 is SGHRS, CDR2 YFSETQ. The CDR3 runs to 13 residues. Trimming cost V 0 bases and J 3 bases, with 6 bases left between them. CDR3 sequence reads: CASSLESEETQYF. As DNA, the CDR3 is TGCGCCAGCAGCTTGGAGTCCGAAGAGACCCAGTACTTC.

This rearrangement joins TRBV5-1 to TRBJ2-2; 9 nucleotides align to TRBD2. This CDR3 is 15 amino acids long. Per germline, CDR1 SGHRS and CDR2 YFSETQ. V was pared by 4 bases and J by 6 bases, with 7 bases of the junction left unmatched. Written as DNA, the CDR3 is TGCGCCAGCAGCGGCGCGGGAGGGCCTGCCGGGGAGCTGTTTTTT. Its protein is CASSGAGGPAGELFF. Looking up the rest from reference TRBV5-1 and TRBJ2-2 gives the full variable domain: KAGVTQTPRYLIKTRGQQVTLSCSPISGHRSVSWYQQTPGQGLQFLFEYFSETQRNKGNFPGRFSGRQFSNSRSEMNVSTLELGDSALYLCASSGAGGPAGELFFGEGSRLTVL.

This clonotype appeared many times. The rearrangement joins TRBV12-3 or TRBV12-4 to TRBJ2-1, with a weak D call TRBD1 (5 bases). The CDR3 contains 14 residues. V was pared by 5 bases and J by 1 base, with 9 bases between. Here the CDR3 DNA reads TGTGCCAGCAGTACCTGGACATCCTACAATGAGCAGTTCTTC. Protein: CASSTWTSYNEQFF.

Ten or more counts support this clonotype. The V and J genes are TRBV20-1 and TRBJ2-5; maybe TRBD1 (5 bases). V shed 0 bases and J shed 2 bases, with 13 bases lying between them. CDR1 and CDR2 (germline): DFQATT, SNEGSKA (reference sequence). The CDR3 spans 15 residues. The CDR3 DNA follows: TGCAGTGCTAGAGATGCTACAAGGGGTCAAGAGACCCAGTACTTC. This encodes CSARDATRGQETQYF.

This clonotype came up a few times. This rearrangement joins TRBV20-1 to TRBJ1-6, with 11 bases identical to TRBD1. The trim removed 0 bases at V and 7 bases at J, leaving 2 bases unmatched. The germline V gene has CDR1 DFQATT and CDR2 SNEGSKA (reference sequence). The length of the CDR3 is 15 residues. CDR3 DNA sequence: TGCAGTGCTAGAGACCGGGACAGGGGGAATTCACCCCTCCACTTT. Its protein is CSARDRDRGNSPLHF.

This clonotype turned up a few times. The chain combines TRBV3-1 with TRBJ2-1, with a tentative D call TRBD1 (6 bases). Germline V gene lookup returns CDR1 LGHDT and CDR2 YNNKEL (reference sequence). V was cut by 4 bases and J by 0 bases, with 10 bases left in between. The CDR3 has 15 residues. The CDR3 is CASSLGTHSYNEQFF. CDR3 DNA sequence: TGTGCCAGCAGCCTTGGGACACACTCCTACAATGAGCAGTTCTTC.

This clonotype was observed many times. J is TRBJ2-2 and V is TRBV7-2, with D hard to call. Germline lookup yields CDR1 SGHTA and CDR2 FQGNSA. Trimming removed 2 bases from V and 8 bases from J, with 3 bases in between. This CDR3 has 11 amino acids. The CDR3 is CASSLWGELFF. The CDR3 DNA reads TGTGCCAGCAGCTTATGGGGGGAGCTGTTTTTT.

About this clonotype: A clone one base away is much larger, so this may be a read error. The rearrangement uses TRBV12-3 or TRBV12-4 and TRBJ2-1; 14 bases are a match to TRBD2. This CDR3 is built from 15 residues. J lost 7 bases, V lost 6 bases, and 5 bases had no gene match. In DNA, the CDR3 is TGTGCCAGCAGCCACGGGACTAGCGGGAGTAATGAGCAGTTCTTC. Translation gives CASSHGTSGSNEQFF.

This sequence joins TRBV20-1 and TRBJ2-1, with 7 bases that match TRBD2. Trimming removed 6 bases from V and 7 bases from J; junction bases left unmatched: 15. Germline V gene sequence: CDR1 DFQATT, CDR2 SNEGSKA (reference sequence). This CDR3 comprises 15 residues. The CDR3 region is CSAHDPGRTRNEQFF. CDR3 in DNA: TGCAGTGCACACGATCCGGGACGGACTAGGAATGAGCAGTTCTTC.

This clonotype turned up a few times. The chain combines TRBV20-1 with TRBJ2-1; D is unclear. The CDR3 has 15 amino acids. The germline CDR1 and CDR2 sequences are DFQATT and SNEGSKA (reference sequence). Trimming removed 0 bases at V and 3 bases at J, with 12 bases between. The CDR3 nucleotides read TGCAGTGCTAGAGATCTCCGCGTGAACTACAATGAGCAGTTCTTC. Its protein is CSARDLRVNYNEQFF.

This clonotype turned up a few times. This chain joins TRBV19 and TRBJ2-2, with D uncertain. This CDR3 is built from 14 residues. The V gene lost 6 bases and the J gene lost 1 base, with 9 bases spanning the gap. Germline CDR1 LNHDA, CDR2 SQIVND (reference sequence). The CDR3 coding sequence is TGTGCCAGTAGCCGGGTGGGGAACACCGGGGAGCTGTTTTTT. It encodes CASSRVGNTGELFF.

This chain joins TRBV11-2 and TRBJ1-5; D might be TRBD1 (5 bases). V gave up 5 bases and J gave up 4 bases, with 15 bases separating them. Germline V gene sequence: CDR1 SGHAT, CDR2 FQNNGV. This CDR3 contains 15 residues. The CDR3 nucleotides read TGTGCCAGCAGCCCCAGGGCAGGACCTAATCAGCCCCAGCATTTT. This codes for CASSPRAGPNQPQHF.

In its sample, this clonotype was seen a few times. V and J are TRBV7-9 and TRBJ2-7, with D possibly TRBD2 on 6 matching bases. V lost 5 bases and J lost 3, with 8 bases in between. Germline values: CDR1 SEHNR, CDR2 FQNEAQ (reference sequence). This CDR3 has 12 residues. The CDR3 nucleotides read TGTGCCAGCAGCGGAGGGGTCTACGAGCAGTACTTC. Translation: CASSGGVYEQYF.

This clonotype was seen many times. The chain uses TRBV9 and TRBJ2-2; D possibly corresponds to TRBD2 (5 bases). Trimming pared 2 bases from V and 6 bases from J, leaving 5 bases between. The CDR3 runs 12 residues. The germline CDR1 and CDR2 sequences are SGDLS and YYNGEE. This CDR3 reads CASSVDSGELFF. In DNA form, the CDR3 reads TGTGCCAGCAGCGTGGACTCCGGGGAGCTGTTTTTT.

This clonotype was counted between two and nine times. The chain links TRBV29-1 to TRBJ1-1; no reliable D call. V was pared by 6 bases and J by 0 bases, with 11 bases between. CDR3 length: 13 amino acids. Germline V gene lookup returns CDR1 SQVTM and CDR2 ANQGSEA. CDR3 sequence reads: CSVASGLNTEAFF. CDR3 sequence (DNA): TGCAGCGTCGCCTCCGGACTGAACACTGAAGCTTTCTTT.

The rearrangement joins TRBV20-1 to TRBJ2-1; D not certain. Trimming took 5 bases from V and 10 from J, leaving 15 bases between them. From germline, CDR1 is DFQATT and CDR2 SNEGSKA (reference sequence). The CDR3 runs to 12 residues. The DNA for the CDR3 is TGCAGTGCTGATAGGGTGAGCCTCGAGCAGTTCTTC. It is translated as CSADRVSLEQFF.

This chain uses TRBV7-8 with TRBJ2-4, with 8 positions matching TRBD1. J was trimmed by 4 bases and V by 5 bases; bases with no gene match: 10. The CDR3 covers 16 residues. Germline CDR1 reads SGHVS; CDR2 reads FQNEAQ. CDR3 amino acids: CASSPGRQGNKNIQYF. CDR3 DNA: TGTGCCAGCAGCCCGGGCAGACAGGGGAATAAAAACATTCAGTACTTC. The full variable domain, rest sourced from reference TRBV7-8 and TRBJ2-4, is GAGVSQSPRYKVAKRGQDVALRCDPISGHVSLFWYQQALGQGPEFLTYFQNEAQLDKSGLPSDRFFAERPEGSVSTLKIQRTQQEDSAVYLCASSPGRQGNKNIQYFGAGTRLSVL.

This chain connects TRBV20-1 to TRBJ2-7, with 7 bases identical to TRBD1. The CDR3 spans 15 residues. With V trimmed by 5 bases and J by 5 bases, 15 bases remained unmatched. Per the germline V gene, CDR1 is DFQATT and CDR2 is SNEGSKA (reference sequence). CDR3 sequence reads: CSAWDSQEGYDEQYF. For the CDR3, the DNA is TGCAGTGCTTGGGACAGTCAAGAGGGATACGACGAGCAGTACTTC.